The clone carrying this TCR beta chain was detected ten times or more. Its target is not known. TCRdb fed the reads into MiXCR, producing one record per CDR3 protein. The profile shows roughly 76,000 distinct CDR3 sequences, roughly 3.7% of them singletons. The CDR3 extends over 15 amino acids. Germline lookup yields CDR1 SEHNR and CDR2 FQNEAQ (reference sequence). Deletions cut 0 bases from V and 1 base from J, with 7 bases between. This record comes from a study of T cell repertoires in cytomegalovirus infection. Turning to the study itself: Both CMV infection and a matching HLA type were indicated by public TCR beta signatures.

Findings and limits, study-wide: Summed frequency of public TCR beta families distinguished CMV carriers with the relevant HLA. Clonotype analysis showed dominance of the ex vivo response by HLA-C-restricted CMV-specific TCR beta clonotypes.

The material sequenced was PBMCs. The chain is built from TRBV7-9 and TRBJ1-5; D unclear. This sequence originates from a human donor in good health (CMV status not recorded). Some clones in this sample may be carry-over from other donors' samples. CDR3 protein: CASSLAGGSNQPQHF. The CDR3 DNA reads TGTGCCAGCAGCTTAGCGGGCGGGAGCAATCAGCCCCAGCATTTT.